The T cell receptor (beta chain) described here comes from a study of blood T cell repertoires in COVID-19. Original processing notes: Researchers report that nucleated cell counts were estimated from reference gene primer amplification. The method was immunoSEQ multiplex PCR; TCRdb's version includes in-frame clones alone and lacks a portion of them. V, J and clone size reflect that table, while D and trimming were determined from the DNA. Of 200,000 to 300,000 clones in the sample, 88% are singletons; the top ten hold 0.7%. Germline loops: CDR1 LNHDA, CDR2 SQIVND (reference sequence). The length of the CDR3 is 17 residues. Trimming removed 6 bases from V and 2 bases from J; junction bases left unmatched: 14.

The TCR was taken from a human donor in a cohort sampled during active COVID-19. The genes are TRBV19 and TRBJ1-2, with 8 bases identical to TRBD1. The sample was peripheral blood. CDR3 residues: CASRGDRPSQGNYGYTF. The CDR3, as DNA: TGTGCCAGTAGGGGGGACAGGCCATCACAAGGGAACTATGGCTACACCTTC.